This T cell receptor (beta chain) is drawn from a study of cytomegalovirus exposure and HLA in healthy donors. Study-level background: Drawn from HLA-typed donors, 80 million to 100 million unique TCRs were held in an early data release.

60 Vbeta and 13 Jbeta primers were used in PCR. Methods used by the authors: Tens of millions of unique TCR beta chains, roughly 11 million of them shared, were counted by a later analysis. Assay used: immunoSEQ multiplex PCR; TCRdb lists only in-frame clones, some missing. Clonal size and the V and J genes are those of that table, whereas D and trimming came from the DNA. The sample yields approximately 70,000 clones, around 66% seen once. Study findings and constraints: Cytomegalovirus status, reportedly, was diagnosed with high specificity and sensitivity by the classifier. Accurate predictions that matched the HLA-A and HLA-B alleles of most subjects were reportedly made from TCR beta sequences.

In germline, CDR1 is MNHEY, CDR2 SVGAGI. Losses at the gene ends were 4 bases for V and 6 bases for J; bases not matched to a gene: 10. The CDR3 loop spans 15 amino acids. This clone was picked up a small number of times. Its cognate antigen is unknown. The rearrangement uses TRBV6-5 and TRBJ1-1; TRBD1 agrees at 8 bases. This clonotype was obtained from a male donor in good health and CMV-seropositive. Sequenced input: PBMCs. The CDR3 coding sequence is TGTGCCAGCAGTTCGCTCAGGGGGCGCAGAGCTGAAGCTTTCTTT. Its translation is CASSSLRGRRAEAFF.